The entry below describes one T cell receptor (beta chain). CDR1 MNHEY and CDR2 SMNVEV come from the germline V gene (reference sequence). Trimming stripped 4 bases from V and 5 bases from J, with 17 bases between. The CDR3 contains 15 residues. The sample belongs to a study of blood T cell repertoires in COVID-19. All enrollees were roughly 18 to 90 years old and from about 25 US areas. Original handling: Estimation of nucleated cell counts relied on the amplification of reference gene primers. Sequencing used immunoSEQ multiplex PCR; TCRdb keeps in-frame clones, though not all of them. V, J and clone size are those of that table, while D and trimming were read from the DNA. This repertoire shows about 280,000 clones, 85% found once; its top ten account for roughly 2.7%.

The chain joins TRBV27 to TRBJ2-5; D may be TRBD2 (6 bases). This receptor was obtained from a woman aged 50 to 60 who had recovered from COVID-19. Sample: PBMCs or T cells enriched from blood (not recorded which). The CDR3, as DNA: TGTGCCAGCAGTTGGAGGGGCCCGTCGGGGGAGACCCAGTACTTC. Its protein product is CASSWRGPSGETQYF.